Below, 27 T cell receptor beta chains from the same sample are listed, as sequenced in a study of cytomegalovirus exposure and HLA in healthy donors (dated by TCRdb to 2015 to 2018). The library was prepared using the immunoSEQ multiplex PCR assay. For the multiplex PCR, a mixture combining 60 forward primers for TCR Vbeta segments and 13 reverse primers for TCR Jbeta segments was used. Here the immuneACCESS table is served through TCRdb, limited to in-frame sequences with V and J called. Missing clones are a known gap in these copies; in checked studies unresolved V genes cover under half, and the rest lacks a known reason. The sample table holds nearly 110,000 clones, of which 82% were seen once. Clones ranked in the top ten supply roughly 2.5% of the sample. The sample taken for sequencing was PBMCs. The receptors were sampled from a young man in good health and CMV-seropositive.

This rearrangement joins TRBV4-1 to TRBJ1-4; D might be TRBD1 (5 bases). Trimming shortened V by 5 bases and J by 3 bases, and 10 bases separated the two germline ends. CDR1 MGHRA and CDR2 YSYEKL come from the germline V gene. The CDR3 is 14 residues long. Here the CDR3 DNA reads TGCGCCAGCAGCGCAGGGCCCTCTAATGAAAAACTGTTTTTT. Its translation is CASSAGPSNEKLFF.

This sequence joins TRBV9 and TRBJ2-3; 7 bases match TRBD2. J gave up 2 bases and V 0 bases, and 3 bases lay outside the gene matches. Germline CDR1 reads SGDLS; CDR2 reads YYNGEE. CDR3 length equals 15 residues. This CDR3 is CASSVEAGYTDTQYF. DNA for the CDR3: TGTGCCAGCAGCGTAGAAGCGGGGTACACAGATACGCAGTATTTT.

The CDR3 coding sequence is TGTGCCAGCTCACAGGCCGGGACAGTGAACACTGAAGCTTTCTTT. Its protein product is CASSQAGTVNTEAFF. The chain recombines TRBV18 with TRBJ1-1, with 7 bases lining up with TRBD1. The CDR3 has 15 amino acids. The germline V gene encodes CDR1 KGHSH and CDR2 LQKENI. Trimming at V came to 4 bases and at J to 0 bases, leaving 5 bases not matched to a gene. The whole variable domain, filled in from reference TRBV18 and TRBJ1-1, reads NAGVMQNPRHLVRRRGQEARLRCSPMKGHSHVYWYRQLPEEGLKFMVYLQKENIIDESGMPKERFSAEFPKEGPSILRIQQVVRGDSAAYFCASSQAGTVNTEAFFGQGTRLTVV.

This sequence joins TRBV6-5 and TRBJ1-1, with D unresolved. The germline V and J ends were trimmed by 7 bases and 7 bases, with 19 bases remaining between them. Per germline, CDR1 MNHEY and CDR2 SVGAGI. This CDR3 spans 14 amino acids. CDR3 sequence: CASKYGKRLGEAFF. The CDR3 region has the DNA TGTGCCAGCAAGTACGGTAAGAGGTTGGGTGAAGCTTTCTTT.

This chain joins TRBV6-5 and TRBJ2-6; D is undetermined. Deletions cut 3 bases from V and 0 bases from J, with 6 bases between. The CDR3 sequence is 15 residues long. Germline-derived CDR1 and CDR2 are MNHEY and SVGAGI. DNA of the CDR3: TGTGCCAGCAGTTATCTCGTCTCTGGGGCCAACGTCCTGACTTTC. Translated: CASSYLVSGANVLTF.

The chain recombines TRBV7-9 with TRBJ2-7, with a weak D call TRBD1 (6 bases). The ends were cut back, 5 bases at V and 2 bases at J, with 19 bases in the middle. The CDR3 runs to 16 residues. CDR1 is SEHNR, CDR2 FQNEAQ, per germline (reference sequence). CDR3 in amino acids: CASSNLGTIRTYEQYF. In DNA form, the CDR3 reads TGTGCCAGCAGCAACCTTGGGACAATTCGTACCTACGAGCAGTACTTC.

Written as DNA, the CDR3 is TGTGCCAGCAGTCCCGGACTAGCGGGCTACGAGCAGTACTTC. This translates into CASSPGLAGYEQYF. V usage is TRBV27 and J usage is TRBJ2-7, with 11 bases identical to TRBD2. The junction had 3 bases not matched to a gene; V was cut back by 5 bases and J by 3 bases. The germline V gene encodes CDR1 MNHEY and CDR2 SMNVEV (reference sequence). The CDR3 runs 14 residues.

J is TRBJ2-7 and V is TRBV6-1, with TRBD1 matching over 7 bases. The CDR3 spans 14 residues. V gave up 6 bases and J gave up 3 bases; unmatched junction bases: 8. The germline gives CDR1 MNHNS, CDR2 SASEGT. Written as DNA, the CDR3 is TGTGCCAGCAGAAGGGACAGACTTTACTACGAGCAGTACTTC. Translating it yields CASRRDRLYYEQYF.

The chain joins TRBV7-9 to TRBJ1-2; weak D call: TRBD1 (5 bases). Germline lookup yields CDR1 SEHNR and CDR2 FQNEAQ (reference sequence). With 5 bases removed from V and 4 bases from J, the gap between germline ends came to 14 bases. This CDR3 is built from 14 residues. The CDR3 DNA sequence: TGTGCCAGCAGCCCTTCCTCGGACACCTATGGCTACACCTTC. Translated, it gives CASSPSSDTYGYTF.

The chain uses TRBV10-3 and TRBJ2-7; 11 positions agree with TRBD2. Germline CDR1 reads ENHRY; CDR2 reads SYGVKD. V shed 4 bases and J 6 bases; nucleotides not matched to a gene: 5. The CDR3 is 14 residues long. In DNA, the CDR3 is TGTGCCATCAGTGTACTAGCGGGGGACGCCGAGCAGTACTTC. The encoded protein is CAISVLAGDAEQYF.

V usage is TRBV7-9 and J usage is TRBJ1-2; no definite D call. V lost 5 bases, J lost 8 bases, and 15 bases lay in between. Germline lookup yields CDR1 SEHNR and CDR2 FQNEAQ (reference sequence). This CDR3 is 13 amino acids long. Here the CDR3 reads CASSITPIGGYTF. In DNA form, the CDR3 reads TGTGCCAGCAGCATCACACCTATCGGGGGCTACACCTTC. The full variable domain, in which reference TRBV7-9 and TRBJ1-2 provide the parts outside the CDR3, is DTGVSQNPRHKITKRGQNVTFRCDPISEHNRLYWYRQTLGQGPEFLTYFQNEAQLEKSRLLSDRFSAERPKGSFSTLEIQRTEQGDSAMYLCASSITPIGGYTFGSGTRLTVV.

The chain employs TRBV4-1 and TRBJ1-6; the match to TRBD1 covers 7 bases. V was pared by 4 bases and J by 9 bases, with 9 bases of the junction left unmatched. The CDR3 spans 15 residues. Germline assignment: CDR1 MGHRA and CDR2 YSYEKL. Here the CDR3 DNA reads TGCGCCAGCAGCCTGGGGCCAGGGGGGATTTCACCCCTCCACTTT. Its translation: CASSLGPGGISPLHF.

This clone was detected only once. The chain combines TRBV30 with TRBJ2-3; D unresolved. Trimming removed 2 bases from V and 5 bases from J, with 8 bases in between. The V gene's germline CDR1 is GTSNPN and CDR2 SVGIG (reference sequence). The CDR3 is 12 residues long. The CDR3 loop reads CAWSTGQDTQYF. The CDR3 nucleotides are TGTGCCTGGAGTACTGGGCAAGATACGCAGTATTTT.

The CDR3 DNA is TGTGCCAGCAGCGTAGCTCAGGGGGACACCTATGGCTACACCTTC. Protein: CASSVAQGDTYGYTF. This chain joins TRBV9 and TRBJ1-2, with TRBD1 matching over 7 bases. The CDR3 totals 15 residues. V shed 0 bases, J shed 4 bases, and the junction held 6 bases outside the gene matches. The V gene's germline CDR1 is SGDLS and CDR2 YYNGEE.

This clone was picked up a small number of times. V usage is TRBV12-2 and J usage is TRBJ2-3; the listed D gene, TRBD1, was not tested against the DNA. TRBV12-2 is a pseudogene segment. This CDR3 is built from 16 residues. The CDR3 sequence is CASRPRQDRSTDTQYF. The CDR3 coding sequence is TGTGCAAGTCGCCCTAGACAGGACAGGAGCACAGATACGCAGTATTTT.

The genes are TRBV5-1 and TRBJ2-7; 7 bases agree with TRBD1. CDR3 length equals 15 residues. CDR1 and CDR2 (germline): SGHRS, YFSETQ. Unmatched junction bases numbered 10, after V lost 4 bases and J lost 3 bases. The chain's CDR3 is CASSTGQAGYYEQYF. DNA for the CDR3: TGCGCCAGCAGCACCGGACAGGCCGGTTACTACGAGCAGTACTTC. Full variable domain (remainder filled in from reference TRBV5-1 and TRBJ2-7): KAGVTQTPRYLIKTRGQQVTLSCSPISGHRSVSWYQQTPGQGLQFLFEYFSETQRNKGNFPGRFSGRQFSNSRSEMNVSTLELGDSALYLCASSTGQAGYYEQYFGPGTRLTVT.

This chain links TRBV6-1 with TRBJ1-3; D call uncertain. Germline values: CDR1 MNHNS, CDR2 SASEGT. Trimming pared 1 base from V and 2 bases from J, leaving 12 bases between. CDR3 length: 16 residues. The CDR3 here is CASSEGGSATGNTIYF. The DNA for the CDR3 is TGTGCCAGCAGTGAAGGAGGGTCGGCGACTGGAAACACCATATATTTT.

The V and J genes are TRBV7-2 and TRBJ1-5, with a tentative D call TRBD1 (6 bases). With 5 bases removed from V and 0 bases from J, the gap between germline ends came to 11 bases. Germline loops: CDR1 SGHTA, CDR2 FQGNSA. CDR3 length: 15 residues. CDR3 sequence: CASSQDRNSNQPQHF. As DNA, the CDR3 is TGTGCCAGCAGCCAGGACAGAAATAGCAATCAGCCCCAGCATTTT.

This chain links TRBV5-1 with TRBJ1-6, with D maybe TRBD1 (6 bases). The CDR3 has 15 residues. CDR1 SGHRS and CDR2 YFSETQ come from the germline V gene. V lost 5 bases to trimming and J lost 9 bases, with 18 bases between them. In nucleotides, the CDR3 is TGCGCCAGCAGAAGTGGGGCAGGGGCAGGTTCACCCCTCCACTTT. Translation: CASRSGAGAGSPLHF.

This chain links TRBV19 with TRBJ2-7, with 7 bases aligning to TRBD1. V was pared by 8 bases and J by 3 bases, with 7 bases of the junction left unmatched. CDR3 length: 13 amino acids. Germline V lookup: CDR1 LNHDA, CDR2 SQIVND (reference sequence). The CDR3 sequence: CASGPGQVYEQYF. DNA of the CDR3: TGTGCCAGTGGACCAGGACAGGTCTACGAGCAGTACTTC. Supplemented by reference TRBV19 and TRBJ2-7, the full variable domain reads DGGITQSPKYLFRKEGQNVTLSCEQNLNHDAMYWYRQDPGQGLRLIYYSQIVNDFQKGDIAEGYSVSREKKESFPLTVTSAQKNPTAFYLCASGPGQVYEQYFGPGTRLTVT.

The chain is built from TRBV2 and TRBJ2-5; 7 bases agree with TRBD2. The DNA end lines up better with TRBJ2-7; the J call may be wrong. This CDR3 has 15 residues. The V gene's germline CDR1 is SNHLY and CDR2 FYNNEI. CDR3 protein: CASSESSGDTFEQYF. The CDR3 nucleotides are TGTGCCAGCAGTGAATCCAGCGGGGATACCTTCGAGCAGTACTTC.

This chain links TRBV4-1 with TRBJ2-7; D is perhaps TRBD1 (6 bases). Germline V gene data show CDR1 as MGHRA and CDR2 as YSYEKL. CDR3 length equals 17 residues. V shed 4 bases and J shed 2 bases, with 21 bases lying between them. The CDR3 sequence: CASSLYEQGWGTYEQYF. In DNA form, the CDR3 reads TGCGCCAGCAGCCTTTACGAACAGGGTTGGGGCACCTACGAGCAGTACTTC.

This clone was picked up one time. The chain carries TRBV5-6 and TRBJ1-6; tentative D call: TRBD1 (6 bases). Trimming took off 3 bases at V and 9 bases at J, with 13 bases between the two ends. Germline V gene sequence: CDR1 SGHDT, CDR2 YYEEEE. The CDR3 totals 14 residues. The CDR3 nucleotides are TGTGCCAGCAGCTGGACAGAGGAACTTTCACCCCTCCACTTT. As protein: CASSWTEELSPLHF.

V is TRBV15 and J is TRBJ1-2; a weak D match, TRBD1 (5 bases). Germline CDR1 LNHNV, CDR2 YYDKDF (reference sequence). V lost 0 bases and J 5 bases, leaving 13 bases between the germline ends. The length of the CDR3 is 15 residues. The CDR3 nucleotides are TGTGCCACCAGCAGAGATCGGGGGGGAGTTTATGGCTACACCTTC. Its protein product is CATSRDRGGVYGYTF.

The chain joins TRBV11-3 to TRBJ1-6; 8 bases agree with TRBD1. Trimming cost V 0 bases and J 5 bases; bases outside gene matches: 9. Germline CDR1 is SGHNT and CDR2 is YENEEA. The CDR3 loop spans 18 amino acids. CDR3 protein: CASSLDLGRGRDNSPLHF. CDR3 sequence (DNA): TGTGCCAGCAGCTTAGATCTGGGCAGGGGGCGTGATAATTCACCCCTCCACTTT.

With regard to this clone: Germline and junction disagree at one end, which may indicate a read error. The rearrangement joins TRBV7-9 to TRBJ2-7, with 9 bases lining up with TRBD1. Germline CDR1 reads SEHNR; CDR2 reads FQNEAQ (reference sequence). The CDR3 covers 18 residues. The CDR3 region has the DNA TGTTCCAGCAGCCCCGTCGGACAGGGGATTAGGTCATCCTACGAGCAGTACTTC. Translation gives CSSSPVGQGIRSSYEQYF. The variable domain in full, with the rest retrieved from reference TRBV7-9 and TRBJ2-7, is DTGVSQNPRHKITKRGQNVTFRCDPISEHNRLYWYRQTLGQGPEFLTYFQNEAQLEKSRLLSDRFSAERPKGSFSTLEIQRTEQGDSAMYLCSSSPVGQGIRSSYEQYFGPGTRLTVT.

CDR3: CASSPRDRVLETQYF. In nucleotides, the CDR3 is TGTGCCAGCAGCCCCCGGGACAGGGTTTTAGAGACCCAGTACTTC. This sequence joins TRBV7-9 and TRBJ2-5, with 9 bases lining up with TRBD1. V was pared by 5 bases and J by 4 bases, with 8 bases of the junction left unmatched. This CDR3 is 15 amino acids long. The germline V gene encodes CDR1 SEHNR and CDR2 FQNEAQ (reference sequence).